This T cell receptor beta chain stems from a study of T-cell memory formation after mild COVID-19. Via MiXCR, TCRdb re-called the 5' RACE reads, giving one row per CDR3 protein. This table has under 150,000 distinct CDR3 sequences, roughly 20% appearing once. The CDR3 runs to 14 residues. V was trimmed by 1 base and J by 5 bases, leaving 12 bases between them. Germline values: CDR1 SGHRS, CDR2 YFSETQ. This receptor was identified in a man between 18 and 29 years old who had mild COVID-19 (a few samples of this study predate the infection). Cell type and time point are not known. Sequenced material: PBMCs or a T cell subset sorted from them (not recorded which). The chain combines TRBV5-1 with TRBJ1-1, with a possible D match to TRBD1 (5 bases). In nucleotides, the CDR3 is TGCGCCAGCAGCTTGAAACAGGAGGGAACTGAAGCTTTCTTT. Its translation is CASSLKQEGTEAFF.